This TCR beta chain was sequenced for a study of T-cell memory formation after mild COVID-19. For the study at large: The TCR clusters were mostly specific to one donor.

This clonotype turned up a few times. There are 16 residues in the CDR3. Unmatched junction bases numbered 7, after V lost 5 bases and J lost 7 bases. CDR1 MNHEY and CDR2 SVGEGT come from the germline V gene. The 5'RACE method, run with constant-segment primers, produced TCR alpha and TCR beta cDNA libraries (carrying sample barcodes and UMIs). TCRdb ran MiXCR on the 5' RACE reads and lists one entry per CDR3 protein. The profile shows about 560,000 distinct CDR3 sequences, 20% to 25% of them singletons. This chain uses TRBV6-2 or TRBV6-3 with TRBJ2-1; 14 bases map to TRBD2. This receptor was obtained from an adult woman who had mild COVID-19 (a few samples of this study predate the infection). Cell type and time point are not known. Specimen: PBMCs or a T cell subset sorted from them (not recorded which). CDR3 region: CASSGGTSGSWNEQFF. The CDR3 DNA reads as TGTGCCAGCAGTGGCGGGACTAGCGGGAGTTGGAATGAGCAGTTCTTC.